This T cell receptor beta chain was captured in a study of T cells in Graves' hyperthyroidism and ophthalmopathy. Study-level background: At the time of initial diagnosis and before any treatment, peripheral blood was collected.

From germline, CDR1 is SNHLY and CDR2 FYNNEI. J gave up 1 base and V 11 bases, and 5 bases lay outside the gene matches. The CDR3 is 14 residues long. TCR beta CDR3 regions were amplified from RNA. HTBI primers were the set used in a first-round RT-PCR of the TCR CDR3. TCRdb re-called the multiplex PCR reads through MiXCR, storing one row per CDR3 protein. The sample records some 400,000 distinct CDR3 sequences, roughly 14% being singletons. This clonotype has a count of ten or more. Aged 18 to 65, the patients had hyperthyroidism that was newly diagnosed and had lasted under 2 months. The V gene is TRBV2, the J gene TRBJ2-6; TRBD2 matches 7 bases. The sample consisted of blood. This TCR came from a man aged 25 to 40 with Graves' hyperthyroidism that later progressed to Graves' ophthalmopathy. The CDR3 reads CAHTRGSGANVLTF. The CDR3 DNA sequence: TGTGCCCATACGCGGGGGTCTGGGGCCAACGTCCTGACTTTC.